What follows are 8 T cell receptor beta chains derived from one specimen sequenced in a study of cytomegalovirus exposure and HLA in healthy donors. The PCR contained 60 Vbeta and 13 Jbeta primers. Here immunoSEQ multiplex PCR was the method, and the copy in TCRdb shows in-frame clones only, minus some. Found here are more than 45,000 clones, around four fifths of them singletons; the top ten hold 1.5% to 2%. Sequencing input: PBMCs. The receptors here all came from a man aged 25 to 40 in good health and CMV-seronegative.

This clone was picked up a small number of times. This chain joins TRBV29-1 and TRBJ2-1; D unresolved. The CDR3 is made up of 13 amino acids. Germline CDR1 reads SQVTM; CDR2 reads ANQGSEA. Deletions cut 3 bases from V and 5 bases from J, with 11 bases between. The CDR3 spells CSVESSRHNEQFF. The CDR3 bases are TGCAGCGTTGAGTCCTCGAGGCACAATGAGCAGTTCTTC.

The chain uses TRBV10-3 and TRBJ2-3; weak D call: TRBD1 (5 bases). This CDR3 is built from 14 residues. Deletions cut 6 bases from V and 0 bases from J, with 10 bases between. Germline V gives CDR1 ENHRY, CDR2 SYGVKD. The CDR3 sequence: CAISYRPSTDTQYF. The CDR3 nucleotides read TGTGCCATCAGCTACAGGCCTAGCACAGATACGCAGTATTTT.

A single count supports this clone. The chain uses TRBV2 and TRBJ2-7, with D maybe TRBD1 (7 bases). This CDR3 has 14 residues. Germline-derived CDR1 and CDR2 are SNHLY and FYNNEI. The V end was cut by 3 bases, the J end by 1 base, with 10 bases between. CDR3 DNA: TGTGCCAGCAGTGAGGCAGGGGGGTCCTACGAGCAGTACTTC. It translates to CASSEAGGSYEQYF.

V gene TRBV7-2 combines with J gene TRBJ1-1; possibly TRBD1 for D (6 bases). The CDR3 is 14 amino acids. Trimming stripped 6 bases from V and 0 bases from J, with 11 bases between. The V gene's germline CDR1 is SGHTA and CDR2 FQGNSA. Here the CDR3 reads CASSIGGVNTEAFF. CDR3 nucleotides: TGTGCCAGCAGTATAGGGGGGGTGAACACTGAAGCTTTCTTT.

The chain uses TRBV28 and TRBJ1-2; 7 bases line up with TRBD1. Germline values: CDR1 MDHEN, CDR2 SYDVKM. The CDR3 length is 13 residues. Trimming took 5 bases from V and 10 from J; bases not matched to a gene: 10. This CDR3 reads CASSVGQKTFYTF. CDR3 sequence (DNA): TGTGCCAGCAGTGTGGGACAGAAAACGTTCTACACCTTC.

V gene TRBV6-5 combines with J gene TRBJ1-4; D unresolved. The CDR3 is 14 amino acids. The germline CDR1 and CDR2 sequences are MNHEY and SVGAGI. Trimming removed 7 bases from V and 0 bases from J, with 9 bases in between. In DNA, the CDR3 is TGTGCCAGCAAAAGAGACACAACTAATGAAAAACTGTTTTTT. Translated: CASKRDTTNEKLFF.

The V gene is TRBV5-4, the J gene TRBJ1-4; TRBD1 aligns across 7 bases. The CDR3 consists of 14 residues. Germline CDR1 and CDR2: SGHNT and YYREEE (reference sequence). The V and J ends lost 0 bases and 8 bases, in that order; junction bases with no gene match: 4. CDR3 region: CASSLEGAREKLFF. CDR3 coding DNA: TGTGCCAGCAGCTTGGAGGGGGCGAGGGAAAAACTGTTTTTT.

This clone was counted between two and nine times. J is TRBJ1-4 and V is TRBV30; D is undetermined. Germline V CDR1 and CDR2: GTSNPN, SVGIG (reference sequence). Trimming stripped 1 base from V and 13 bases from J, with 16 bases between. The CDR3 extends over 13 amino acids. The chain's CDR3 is CAWSEQSYGGLFF. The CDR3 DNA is TGTGCCTGGAGTGAACAGTCCTATGGTGGACTGTTTTTT.